The source of this T cell receptor beta chain is a study of T cell responses to AZD1222 COVID-19 vaccine. CDR1 SGHAT and CDR2 FQNNGV come from the germline V gene. The CDR3 is 14 residues long. V lost 5 bases to trimming and J lost 0 bases, with 10 bases between them. Libraries were prepared by immunoSEQ multiplex PCR; TCRdb keeps only in-frame clonotypes and omits some of them. Found here are 120,000 or so clones, approximately 90% of them singletons; the top ten hold approximately 3.4%. The material sequenced was peripheral blood, taken on day 0 of AZD1222 vaccination. The clonotype comes from an adult in good health. The chain uses TRBV11-2 and TRBJ1-2; D unclear. The DNA of the CDR3 is TGTGCCAGCAGCCTCGGAATTTCTAACTATGGCTACACCTTC. Amino acid sequence: CASSLGISNYGYTF.